This T cell receptor (beta chain) appears in the sequencing data of a study of blood T cells in healthy people across ages. General study findings and limits: PBMCs that were unsorted prevented a conclusive naive versus antigen-experienced comparison. Higher diversity and more naive CD4+ cells were features of long-lived donors, compared to aged donors.

The V gene lost 6 bases and the J gene lost 1 base, with 16 bases spanning the gap. The germline V gene has CDR1 ENHRY and CDR2 SYGVKD. The CDR3 is 17 residues long. A J-beta primer mix and a sample-barcoded 5' primer were used in a second PCR of about 6 to 12 cycles. Every single cDNA molecule received a tag from a template-switch adaptor with 12 random nucleotides. In TCRdb, the 5' RACE reads were re-called with MiXCR into one record per CDR3 protein. The table lists around 1,600,000 distinct CDR3 sequences, 40% to 45% of them singletons. Points on this clonotype: As yet, its antigen is unknown.

The chain uses TRBV10-3 and TRBJ2-6; perhaps D is TRBD1 or TRBD2 (5 bases each). Sequencing was performed on blood. This TCR was sampled from a woman younger than 30 in good health. CDR3: CAIRDRDGTSGANVLTF. CDR3 sequence (DNA): TGTGCCATCAGGGACCGGGACGGAACTTCTGGGGCCAACGTCCTGACTTTC.